The 20 T cell receptor beta chains in this list originate from one sample, sequenced in a study of T cell changes during pregnancy in multiple sclerosis. Profiled with immunoSEQ multiplex PCR; TCRdb holds only in-frame clones, not every one. Of tens of thousands of clones detected, 94% appear once; the ten largest clones hold 5.5%. The material sequenced was CD8+ T cells from peripheral blood mononuclear cells, taken before pregnancy. These TCRs come from a female donor with multiple sclerosis, enrolled in a pregnancy study.

The genes are TRBV9 and TRBJ2-1, with D tentatively TRBD1 (5 bases). Germline V gene data show CDR1 as SGDLS and CDR2 as YYNGEE. The CDR3 consists of 15 residues. The V end lost 0 bases, the J end lost 8 bases, and 15 bases lay between the germline ends. The CDR3 DNA reads TGTGCCAGCAGCGTAGGGGGCAACCCGGGCGATGAGCAGTTCTTC. It translates to CASSVGGNPGDEQFF. The whole variable domain, remainder taken from reference TRBV9 and TRBJ2-1, is DSGVTQTPKHLITATGQRVTLRCSPRSGDLSVYWYQQSLDQGLQFLIQYYNGEERAKGNILERFSAQQFPDLHSELNLSSLELGDSALYFCASSVGGNPGDEQFFGPGTRLTVL.

The V call is TRBV5-4, the J call TRBJ2-7; 10 nucleotides match TRBD1. V lost 3 bases and J lost 3; bases outside the gene matches: 3. The CDR3 is made up of 14 amino acids. CDR1 is SGHNT and CDR2 is YYREEE in the germline V gene (reference sequence). CDR3 sequence (DNA): TGTGCCAGCAGCTCGACAGGGGGCCTCTACGAGCAGTACTTC. This gives the protein CASSSTGGLYEQYF.

The J gene is TRBJ2-2, the V gene TRBV5-1; D is perhaps TRBD2 (5 bases). Trimming cost V 5 bases and J 4 bases, with 12 bases left between them. In germline, CDR1 is SGHRS, CDR2 YFSETQ. There are 14 residues in the CDR3. CDR3 sequence: CASSRGGGTGELFF. The CDR3 DNA reads as TGCGCCAGCAGTCGGGGTGGCGGCACCGGGGAGCTGTTTTTT.

The chain couples TRBV5-1 to TRBJ2-7; 12 positions agree with TRBD1. The CDR3 has 15 amino acids. V lost 7 bases to trimming and J lost 5 bases; unmatched junction nucleotides: 10. CDR1 and CDR2 from the germline V gene are SGHRS and YFSETQ. The CDR3: CASQFRRDRGHEQYF. The CDR3 bases are TGCGCCAGCCAATTCCGCCGGGACAGGGGGCACGAGCAGTACTTC.

The V call is TRBV27, the J call TRBJ2-7; a possible D gene is TRBD2 (6 bases). CDR1 is MNHEY, CDR2 SMNVEV, per germline (reference sequence). V was pared by 10 bases and J by 3 bases, with 13 bases between. This CDR3 region has 12 residues. The CDR3 spells CATGEANYEQYF. The CDR3 DNA is TGTGCCACGGGGGAAGCGAACTACGAGCAGTACTTC.

The V gene is TRBV7-9, the J gene TRBJ2-3; TRBD2 matches 11 bases. J lost 10 bases, V lost 5 bases, and 11 bases had no gene match. This CDR3 spans 15 amino acids. Germline values: CDR1 SEHNR, CDR2 FQNEAQ (reference sequence). This CDR3 reads CASSDRDGTSGPQYF. CDR3 DNA: TGTGCCAGCAGCGACCGGGACGGGACTAGCGGCCCGCAGTATTTT.

V is TRBV5-1 and J is TRBJ1-2; 7 bases align to TRBD1. Germline CDR1 is SGHRS and CDR2 is YFSETQ. J gave up 8 bases and V 0 bases, and 10 bases lay outside the gene matches. The CDR3 consists of 15 residues. CDR3 DNA: TGCGCCAGCAGCTTGGAAGGGGGCTCAGATGGCGGCTACACCTTC. Translating it yields CASSLEGGSDGGYTF.

The chain uses TRBV27 and TRBJ1-5, with 9 bases that match TRBD1. The CDR3 contains 14 residues. CDR1 is MNHEY and CDR2 is SMNVEV in the germline V gene (reference sequence). V lost 6 bases to trimming and J lost 2 bases; unmatched junction nucleotides: 2. The DNA of the CDR3 is TGTGCCAGCAGCCGACAGGGGGGCAATCAGCCCCAGCATTTT. It encodes CASSRQGGNQPQHF.

The chain uses TRBV4-1 and TRBJ2-2, with TRBD1 matching 7 bases. CDR3 size: 15 residues. Trimming took 4 bases from V and 3 from J; bases not matched to a gene: 5. CDR1 MGHRA and CDR2 YSYEKL come from the germline V gene. The CDR3 protein is CASSPGQADTGELFF. CDR3 sequence (DNA): TGCGCCAGCAGCCCCGGACAGGCGGACACCGGGGAGCTGTTTTTT.

The V and J genes are TRBV30 and TRBJ2-7; D not resolved. CDR3 length equals 13 residues. The germline gives CDR1 GTSNPN, CDR2 SVGIG (reference sequence). V gave up 0 bases and J gave up 2 bases, with 8 bases separating them. CDR3 loop: CAWSVSRAYEQYF. The CDR3, as DNA: TGTGCCTGGAGTGTATCCCGAGCCTACGAGCAGTACTTC.

This chain uses TRBV27 with TRBJ1-2; tentatively, D is TRBD1 (5 bases). Trimming took 2 bases from V and 4 from J, leaving 14 bases between them. CDR1 and CDR2 from the germline V gene are MNHEY and SMNVEV (reference sequence). There are 15 residues in the CDR3. CDR3 amino acids: CASSLSKGSSYGYTF. Here the CDR3 DNA reads TGTGCCAGCAGTTTAAGTAAGGGGTCCTCCTATGGCTACACCTTC.

This sequence joins TRBV5-4 and TRBJ1-2; perhaps TRBD1 as D (6 bases). The germline gives CDR1 SGHNT, CDR2 YYREEE (reference sequence). V dropped 4 bases and J dropped 8 bases, with 21 bases sitting between them. The CDR3 consists of 15 residues. Here the CDR3 reads CASSRVDRRQEGYTF. DNA for the CDR3: TGTGCCAGCAGCCGAGTAGACAGGAGACAAGAGGGCTACACCTTC.

The V and J genes are TRBV6-5 and TRBJ1-2; tentatively, D is TRBD1 (5 bases). Germline-derived CDR1 and CDR2 are MNHEY and SVGAGI. V dropped 0 bases and J dropped 8 bases, with 16 bases sitting between them. This CDR3 spans 15 amino acids. The CDR3 DNA sequence: TGTGCCAGCAGTTACTCGATGTCTTCAGGGATGGGCTACACCTTC. This gives the protein CASSYSMSSGMGYTF.

The chain has TRBV6-4 and TRBJ1-1; D possibly corresponds to TRBD1 (5 bases). The ends were cut back, 8 bases at V and 3 bases at J, with 13 bases in the middle. CDR3 length equals 13 residues. The germline V gene has CDR1 MRHNA and CDR2 SNTAGT. The CDR3 sequence is CASRRSGDTEAFF. The CDR3 DNA is TGTGCCAGCCGGAGGTCGGGGGACACTGAAGCTTTCTTT.

V and J are TRBV5-6 and TRBJ1-2; 8 bases match TRBD1. V shed 4 bases and J 6 bases; nucleotides not matched to a gene: 2. Germline CDR1 and CDR2: SGHDT and YYEEEE. This CDR3 comprises 12 residues. CDR3 in DNA: TGTGCCAGCAGCCGGACAGGGAATGGCTACACCTTC. It yields the protein CASSRTGNGYTF.

The chain joins TRBV6-1 to TRBJ2-2, with 11 bases fitting TRBD2. The V gene's germline CDR1 is MNHNS and CDR2 SASEGT. This CDR3 is 15 amino acids long. After removal of 7 bases from V and 3 bases from J, the junction contained 4 bases not matched to a gene. The CDR3 region is CASTDSGRDTGELFF. CDR3 sequence (DNA): TGTGCCAGCACTGATAGCGGGAGGGACACCGGGGAGCTGTTTTTT.

The V and J genes are TRBV4-1 and TRBJ2-1; D is ambiguous. The CDR3 runs to 18 residues. V was cut by 1 base and J by 4 bases, with 20 bases left in between. Germline V gene lookup returns CDR1 MGHRA and CDR2 YSYEKL. CDR3 sequence (DNA): TGCGCCAGCAGCCAAGGCGGCAGCGCCATACCCCATTACAATGAGCAGTTCTTC. As protein: CASSQGGSAIPHYNEQFF.

The rearrangement links TRBV5-1 to TRBJ2-2; D is unresolved. Germline lookup yields CDR1 SGHRS and CDR2 YFSETQ. The CDR3 is made up of 15 amino acids. Trimming removed 2 bases at V and 0 bases at J, with 8 bases between. CDR3 amino acids: CASSFTGANTGELFF. The CDR3 DNA is TGCGCCAGCAGCTTTACTGGAGCGAACACCGGGGAGCTGTTTTTT. The variable domain in full, completed from reference TRBV5-1 and TRBJ2-2, reads KAGVTQTPRYLIKTRGQQVTLSCSPISGHRSVSWYQQTPGQGLQFLFEYFSETQRNKGNFPGRFSGRQFSNSRSEMNVSTLELGDSALYLCASSFTGANTGELFFGEGSRLTVL.

The chain carries TRBV7-8 and TRBJ1-4; 11 bases are shared with TRBD1. Germline V gene lookup returns CDR1 SGHVS and CDR2 FQNEAQ. The V gene end was trimmed by 6 bases and the J gene end by 3 bases; junction bases not matched to a gene: 6. CDR3 length equals 16 residues. The CDR3, as DNA: TGTGCCAGCAGACGGACAGGGGGCGACTCTAATGAAAAACTGTTTTTT. Its protein product is CASRRTGGDSNEKLFF.

The chain joins TRBV5-1 to TRBJ2-3; 10 bases are a match to TRBD2. This CDR3 has 17 residues. Germline trimming cut 3 bases from V and 4 bases from J; bases unmatched to any gene: 11. Germline CDR1 SGHRS, CDR2 YFSETQ. CDR3 residues: CASSSAKRAGGSDTQYF. The DNA of the CDR3 is TGCGCCAGCAGCTCGGCCAAGCGAGCGGGAGGGTCAGATACGCAGTATTTT.